The entry below describes one T cell receptor (beta chain). These data belong to a study of control samples from healthy donors and cancer patients. The method was immunoSEQ multiplex PCR; TCRdb's version includes in-frame clones alone and lacks a portion of them. Here the sample spans 95,000 to 150,000 clones, 87% being singletons. The sequenced material came from blood. This receptor was obtained from a man in his sixties in good health.

CDR3 in DNA: TGTGCCAGCAGCGACACATTAGGCGAAAAACTGTTTTTT. Amino acids: CASSDTLGEKLFF. The rearrangement links TRBV28 to TRBJ1-4; D call uncertain. V was cut by 6 bases and J by 8 bases, with 13 bases left in between. This CDR3 comprises 13 residues. Per the germline V gene, CDR1 is MDHEN and CDR2 is SYDVKM.